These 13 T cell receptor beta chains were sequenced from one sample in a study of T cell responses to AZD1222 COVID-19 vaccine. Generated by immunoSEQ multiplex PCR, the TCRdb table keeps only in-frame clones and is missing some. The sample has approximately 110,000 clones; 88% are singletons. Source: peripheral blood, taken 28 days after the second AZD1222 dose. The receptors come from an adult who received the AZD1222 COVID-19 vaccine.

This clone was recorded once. The CDR3 DNA reads as TGTGCCAGTAGTGCCGGGACAGGGGCCTACGAGCAGTACTTC. Its translation is CASSAGTGAYEQYF. The V gene is TRBV19, the J gene TRBJ2-7; TRBD1 agrees at 10 bases. The CDR3 has 14 amino acids. V trimming: 5 bases; J trimming: 2 bases; junction bases outside the gene matches: 3. Germline V gene data show CDR1 as LNHDA and CDR2 as SQIVND (reference sequence).

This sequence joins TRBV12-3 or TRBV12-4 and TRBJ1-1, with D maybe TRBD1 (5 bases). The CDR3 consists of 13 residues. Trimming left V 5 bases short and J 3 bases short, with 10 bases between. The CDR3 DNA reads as TGTGCCAGCAGTCTGGGGGAGCACACTGAAGCTTTCTTT. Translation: CASSLGEHTEAFF.

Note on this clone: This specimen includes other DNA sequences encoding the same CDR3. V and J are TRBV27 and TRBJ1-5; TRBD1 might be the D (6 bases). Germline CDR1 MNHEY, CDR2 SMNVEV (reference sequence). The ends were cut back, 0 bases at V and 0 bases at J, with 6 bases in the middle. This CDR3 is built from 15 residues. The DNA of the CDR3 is TGTGCCAGCAGTTTATCACAGGGTAGCAATCAGCCCCAGCATTTT. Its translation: CASSLSQGSNQPQHF.

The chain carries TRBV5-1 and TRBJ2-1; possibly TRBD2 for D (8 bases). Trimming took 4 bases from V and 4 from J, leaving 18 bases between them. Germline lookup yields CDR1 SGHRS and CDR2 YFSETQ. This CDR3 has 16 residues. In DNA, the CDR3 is TGCGCCAGCAGCCGGGAAGCGGGGGACAGATACAATGAGCAGTTCTTC. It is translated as CASSREAGDRYNEQFF.

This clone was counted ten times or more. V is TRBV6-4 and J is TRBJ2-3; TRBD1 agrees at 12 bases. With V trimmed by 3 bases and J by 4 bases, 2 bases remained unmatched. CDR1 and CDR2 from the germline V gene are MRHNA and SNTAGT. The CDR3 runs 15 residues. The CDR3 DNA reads TGTGCCAGCAGTGAGGGGGACAGGGGGCCAGATACGCAGTATTTT. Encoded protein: CASSEGDRGPDTQYF.

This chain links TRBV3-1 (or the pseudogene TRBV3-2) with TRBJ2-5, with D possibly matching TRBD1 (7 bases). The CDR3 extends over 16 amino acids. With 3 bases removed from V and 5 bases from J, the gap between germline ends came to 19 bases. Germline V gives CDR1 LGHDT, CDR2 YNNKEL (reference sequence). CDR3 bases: TGTGCCAGCAGCCAGTCTCTCGGGGCAGGGGGGGAGACCCAGTACTTC. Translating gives CASSQSLGAGGETQYF.

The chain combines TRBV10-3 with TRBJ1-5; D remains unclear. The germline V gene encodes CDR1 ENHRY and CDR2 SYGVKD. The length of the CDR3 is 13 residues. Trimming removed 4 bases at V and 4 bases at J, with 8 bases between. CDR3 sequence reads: CAISVVGNQPQHF. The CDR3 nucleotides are TGTGCCATCAGTGTAGTGGGTAATCAGCCCCAGCATTTT.

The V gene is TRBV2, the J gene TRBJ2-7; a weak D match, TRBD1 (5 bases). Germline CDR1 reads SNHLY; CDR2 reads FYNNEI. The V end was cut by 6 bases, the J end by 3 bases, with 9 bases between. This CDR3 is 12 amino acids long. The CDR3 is CASRTAVYEQYF. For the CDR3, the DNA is TGTGCCAGCAGGACAGCAGTCTACGAGCAGTACTTC.

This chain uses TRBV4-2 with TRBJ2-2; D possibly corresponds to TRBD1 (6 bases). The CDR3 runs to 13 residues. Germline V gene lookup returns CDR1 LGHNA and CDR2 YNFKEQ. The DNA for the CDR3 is TGTGCGTCCGGACAGACGAACACCGGGGAGCTGTTTTTT. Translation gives CASGQTNTGELFF.

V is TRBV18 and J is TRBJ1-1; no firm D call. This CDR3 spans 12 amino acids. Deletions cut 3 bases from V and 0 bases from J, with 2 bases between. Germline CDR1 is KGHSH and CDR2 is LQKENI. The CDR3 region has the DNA TGTGCCAGCTCACCTATGAACACTGAAGCTTTCTTT. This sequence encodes CASSPMNTEAFF.

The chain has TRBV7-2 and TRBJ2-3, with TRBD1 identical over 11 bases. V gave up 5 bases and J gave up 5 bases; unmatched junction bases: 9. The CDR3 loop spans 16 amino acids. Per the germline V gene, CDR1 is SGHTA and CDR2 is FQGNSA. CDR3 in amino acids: CASSPWGTGGIDTQYF. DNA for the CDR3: TGTGCCAGCAGCCCCTGGGGGACAGGGGGAATAGATACGCAGTATTTT.

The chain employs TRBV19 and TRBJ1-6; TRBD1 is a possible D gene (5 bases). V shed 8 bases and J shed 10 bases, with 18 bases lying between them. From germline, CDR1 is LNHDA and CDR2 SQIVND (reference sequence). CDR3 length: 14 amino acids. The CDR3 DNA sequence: TGTGCCAGTGCGACAGATCGCTTTCCGTCACCCCTCCACTTT. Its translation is CASATDRFPSPLHF.

The CDR3 nucleotides read TGTGCCAGCAGCCCCAGGGCAGGGAGGGGAGATACGCAGTATTTT. Protein sequence: CASSPRAGRGDTQYF. This chain links TRBV7-3 with TRBJ2-3, with 7 bases aligning to TRBD2. Germline trimming cut 5 bases from V and 5 bases from J; bases unmatched to any gene: 10. This CDR3 region has 15 residues. Germline lookup yields CDR1 SGHTA and CDR2 FQGTGA.